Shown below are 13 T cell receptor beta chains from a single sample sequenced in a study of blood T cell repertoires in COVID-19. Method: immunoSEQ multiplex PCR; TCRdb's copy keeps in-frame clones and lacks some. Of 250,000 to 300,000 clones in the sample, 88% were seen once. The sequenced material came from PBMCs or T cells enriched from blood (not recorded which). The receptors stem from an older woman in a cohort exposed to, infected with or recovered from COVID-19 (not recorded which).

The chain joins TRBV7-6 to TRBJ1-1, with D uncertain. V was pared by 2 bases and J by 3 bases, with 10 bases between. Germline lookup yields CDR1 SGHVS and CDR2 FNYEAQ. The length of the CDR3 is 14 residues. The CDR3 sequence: CASSLQEIHTEAFF. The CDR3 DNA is TGTGCCAGCAGCTTACAGGAAATACACACTGAAGCTTTCTTT.

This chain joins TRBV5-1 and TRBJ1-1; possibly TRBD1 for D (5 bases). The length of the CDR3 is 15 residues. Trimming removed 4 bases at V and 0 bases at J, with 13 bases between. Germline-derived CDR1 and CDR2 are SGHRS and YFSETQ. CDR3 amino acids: CASSPSTVLNTEAFF. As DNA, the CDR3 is TGCGCCAGCAGCCCCTCGACAGTATTGAACACTGAAGCTTTCTTT.

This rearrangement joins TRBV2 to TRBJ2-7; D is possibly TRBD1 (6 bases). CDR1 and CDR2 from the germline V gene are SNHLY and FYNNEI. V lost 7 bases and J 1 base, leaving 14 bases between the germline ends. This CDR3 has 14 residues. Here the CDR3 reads CASKDSLPSYEQYF. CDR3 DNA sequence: TGTGCCAGCAAGGACAGCCTACCTTCCTACGAGCAGTACTTC.

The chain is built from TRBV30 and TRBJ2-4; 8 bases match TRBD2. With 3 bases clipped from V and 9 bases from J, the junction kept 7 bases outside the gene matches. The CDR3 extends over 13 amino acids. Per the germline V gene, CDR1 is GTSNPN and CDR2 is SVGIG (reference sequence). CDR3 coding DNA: TGTGCCTGGAGGGGCGGGACTAGGGCCATTCAGTACTTC. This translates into CAWRGGTRAIQYF.

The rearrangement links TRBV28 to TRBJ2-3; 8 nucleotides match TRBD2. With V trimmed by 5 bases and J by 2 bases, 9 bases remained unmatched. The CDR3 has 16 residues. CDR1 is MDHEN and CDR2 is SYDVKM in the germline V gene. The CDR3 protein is CASSPWVAGPTDTQYF. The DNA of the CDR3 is TGTGCCAGCAGTCCCTGGGTAGCGGGGCCCACAGATACGCAGTATTTT.

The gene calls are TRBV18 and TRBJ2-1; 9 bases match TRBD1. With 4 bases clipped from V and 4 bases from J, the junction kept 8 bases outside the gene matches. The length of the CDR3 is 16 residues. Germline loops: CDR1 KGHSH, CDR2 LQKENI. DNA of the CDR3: TGTGCCAGCTCACTGACCGGGACAGGGATTTACAATGAGCAGTTCTTC. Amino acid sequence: CASSLTGTGIYNEQFF.

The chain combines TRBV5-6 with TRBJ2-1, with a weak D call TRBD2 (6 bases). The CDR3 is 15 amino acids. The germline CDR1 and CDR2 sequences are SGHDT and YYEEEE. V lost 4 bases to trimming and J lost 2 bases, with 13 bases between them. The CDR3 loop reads CASSPKRVTYNEQFF. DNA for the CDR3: TGTGCCAGCAGCCCCAAGCGGGTAACCTACAATGAGCAGTTCTTC.

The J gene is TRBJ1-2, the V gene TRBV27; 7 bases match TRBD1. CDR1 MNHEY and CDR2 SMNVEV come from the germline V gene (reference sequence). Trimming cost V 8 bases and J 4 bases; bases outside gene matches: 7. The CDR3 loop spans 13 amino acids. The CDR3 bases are TGTGCCAGCGCGGGACAGTCTCTCTATGGCTACACCTTC. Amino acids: CASAGQSLYGYTF.

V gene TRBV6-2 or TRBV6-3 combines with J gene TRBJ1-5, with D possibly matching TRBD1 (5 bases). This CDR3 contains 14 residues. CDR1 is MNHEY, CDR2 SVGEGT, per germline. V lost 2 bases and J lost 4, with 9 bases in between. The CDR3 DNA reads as TGTGCCAGCAGTTACAGACAGATAAATCAGCCCCAGCATTTT. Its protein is CASSYRQINQPQHF.

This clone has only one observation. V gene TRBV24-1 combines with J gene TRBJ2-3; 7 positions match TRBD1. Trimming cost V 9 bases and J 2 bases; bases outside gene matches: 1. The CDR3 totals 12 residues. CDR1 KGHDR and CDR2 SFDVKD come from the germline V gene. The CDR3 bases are TGTGCCACCGGGACAGCCACAGATACGCAGTATTTT. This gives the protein CATGTATDTQYF.

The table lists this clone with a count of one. Here the CDR3 reads CASSSPGSNYGYTF. The CDR3 DNA follows: TGCGCCAGCAGCTCCCCCGGGTCCAACTATGGCTACACCTTC. J is TRBJ1-2 and V is TRBV5-1; D not resolved. Germline values: CDR1 SGHRS, CDR2 YFSETQ. V lost 3 bases to trimming and J lost 2 bases, with 11 bases between them. This CDR3 is built from 14 residues. Using reference TRBV5-1 and TRBJ1-2 for the parts outside the CDR3, the full variable domain is KAGVTQTPRYLIKTRGQQVTLSCSPISGHRSVSWYQQTPGQGLQFLFEYFSETQRNKGNFPGRFSGRQFSNSRSEMNVSTLELGDSALYLCASSSPGSNYGYTFGSGTRLTVV.

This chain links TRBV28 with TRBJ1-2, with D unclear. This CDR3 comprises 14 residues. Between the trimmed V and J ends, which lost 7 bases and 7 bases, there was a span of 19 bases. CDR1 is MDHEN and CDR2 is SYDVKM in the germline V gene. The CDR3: CASIGDRIIGGYTF. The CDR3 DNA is TGTGCCAGCATCGGGGATAGAATCATTGGTGGCTACACCTTC.

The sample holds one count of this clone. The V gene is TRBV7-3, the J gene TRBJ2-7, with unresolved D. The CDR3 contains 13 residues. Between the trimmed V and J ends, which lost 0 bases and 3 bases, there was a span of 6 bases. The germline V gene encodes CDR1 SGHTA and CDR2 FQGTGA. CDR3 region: CASSLTSSYEQYF. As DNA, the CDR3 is TGTGCCAGCAGCTTAACAAGTAGCTACGAGCAGTACTTC.